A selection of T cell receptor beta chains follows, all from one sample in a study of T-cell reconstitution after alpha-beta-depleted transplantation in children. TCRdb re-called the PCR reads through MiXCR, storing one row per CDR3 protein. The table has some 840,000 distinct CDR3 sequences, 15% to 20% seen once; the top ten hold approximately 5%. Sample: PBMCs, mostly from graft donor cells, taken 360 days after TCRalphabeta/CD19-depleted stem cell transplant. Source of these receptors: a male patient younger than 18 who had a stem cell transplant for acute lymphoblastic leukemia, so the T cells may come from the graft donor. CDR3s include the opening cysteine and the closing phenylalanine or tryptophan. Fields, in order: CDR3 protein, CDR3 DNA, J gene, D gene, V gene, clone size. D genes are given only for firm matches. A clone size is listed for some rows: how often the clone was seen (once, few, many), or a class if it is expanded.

CASSELDRATTGELFF,TGTGCCAGCAGCGAGCTCGACAGGGCGACTACCGGGGAGCTGTTTTTT,TRBJ2-2,TRBD1,TRBV9,NA
CASSEINLGLQGQYF,TGTGCCAGCAGCGAAATTAATCTGGGCCTACAAGGGCAGTACTTC,TRBJ2-7,NA,TRBV7-9,NA
CASSLTRLGQYMSSGNTIYF,TGCGCCAGCAGCTTGACGCGGCTGGGACAGTACATGAGCTCTGGAAACACCATATATTTT,TRBJ1-3,TRBD1,TRBV5-1,few
CASRNHPIRESSYNEQFF,TGTGCCAGCAGGAACCATCCTATCCGGGAGAGCTCCTACAATGAGCAGTTCTTC,TRBJ2-1,NA,TRBV11-2,NA
CASNVDGYNEQFF,TGTGCCAGTAACGTAGACGGCTACAATGAGCAGTTCTTC,TRBJ2-1,NA,TRBV19,few
CASSLQGLAEKQFF,TGTGCCAGCAGTTTACAGGGACTAGCGGAGAAGCAGTTCTTC,TRBJ2-1,TRBD2,TRBV27,few
CSARNRVGNQPQHF,TGCAGTGCTAGAAACAGGGTCGGCAATCAGCCCCAGCATTTT,TRBJ1-5,NA,TRBV20-1,NA
CASSFYGGEGTDTQYF,TGCGCCAGCAGCTTTTACGGGGGAGAGGGCACAGATACGCAGTATTTT,TRBJ2-3,NA,TRBV5-1,NA
CASSRGGSDEQYF,TGTGCCAGCAGCCGGGGGGGCAGCGACGAGCAGTACTTC,TRBJ2-7,TRBD2,TRBV7-2,few
CASSLVSASGSYEQYF,TGTGCCAGCAGCTTAGTATCGGCTAGCGGGTCCTACGAGCAGTACTTC,TRBJ2-7,TRBD2,TRBV7-9,few
CSVVFQGATNGYTF,TGCAGCGTTGTTTTCCAGGGGGCCACAAATGGCTACACCTTC,TRBJ1-2,TRBD1,TRBV29-1,few